A selection of T cell receptor beta chains follows, all from one sample in a study of blood T cell repertoires in COVID-19. Using immunoSEQ multiplex PCR, the repertoire was profiled, and TCRdb retains in-frame clones only, with some absent. The sample records a few hundred thousand clones, roughly 80% being singletons. Sequenced sample: peripheral blood. The receptor source for this set is a human donor with acute or convalescent COVID-19. The donor label of this sample is uncertain. Both conserved end residues are part of each CDR3. The D gene is left open where the match is weak. Clone size appears in some rows only: once, few, many, or a class for an expanded clone.

J: TRBJ1-6
V: TRBV5-6
size: few
D: TRBD1
DNA: TGTGCCAGCAGCCGAAGGGAGACAGGGAATAATTCACCCCTCCACTTT
CDR3: CASSRRETGNNSPLHF

J: TRBJ2-7
V: TRBV6-6
size: NA
D: TRBD2
DNA: TGTGCCAGCAGGCCTAGCGGGAGCTCCTACGAGCAGTACTTC
CDR3: CASRPSGSSYEQYF

J: TRBJ2-3
V: TRBV27
size: NA
D: NA
DNA: TGTGCCAGCAGTCCTGGACAGATCACAGATACGCAGTATTTT
CDR3: CASSPGQITDTQYF

J: TRBJ2-1
V: TRBV11-2
size: NA
D: TRBD2
DNA: TGTGCCAGCAGCCCTAGCGGGAGCTCCTACAATGAGCAGTTCTTC
CDR3: CASSPSGSSYNEQFF

J: TRBJ1-2
V: TRBV30
size: NA
D: NA
DNA: TGTGCCTGGAATTTTGACAGGAACTATGGCTACACCTTC
CDR3: CAWNFDRNYGYTF

J: TRBJ1-2
V: TRBV7-2
size: NA
D: NA
DNA: TGTGCCAGCAGCCCTCGAGGGATTGACTATGGCTACACCTTC
CDR3: CASSPRGIDYGYTF

J: TRBJ2-1
V: TRBV10-3
size: NA
D: TRBD2
DNA: TGTGCCATCAGTGGTTCTAGCGGGGTAAACAATGAGCAGTTCTTC
CDR3: CAISGSSGVNNEQFF

J: TRBJ2-7
V: TRBV7-9
size: NA
D: NA
DNA: TGTGCCAGCGCTCCCGAAGGGGGTCACGAGCAGTACTTC
CDR3: CASAPEGGHEQYF

J: TRBJ2-1
V: TRBV10-3
size: NA
D: TRBD2
DNA: TGTGCCATCAGTGAGTCGGGGACTAGTATTAATGAGCAGTTCTTC
CDR3: CAISESGTSINEQFF

J: TRBJ2-5
V: TRBV3-1/TRBV3-2
size: NA
D: TRBD2
DNA: TGTGCCAGCAGCCTTAATGCTGGGACTAGGCAAGAGACCCAGTACTTC
CDR3: CASSLNAGTRQETQYF

J: TRBJ1-5
V: TRBV30
size: NA
D: NA
DNA: TGTGCCTGGACTCGGGGTTACAATCAGCCCCAGCATTTT
CDR3: CAWTRGYNQPQHF

J: TRBJ2-7
V: TRBV14
size: NA
D: TRBD2
DNA: TGTGCCAGCAGCCAAGAGGGCGGGGGCTCCTACGAGCAGTACTTC
CDR3: CASSQEGGGSYEQYF

J: TRBJ2-3
V: TRBV19
size: once
D: TRBD2
DNA: TGTGCCAGTAGTATTTCGGGACCCTCCGGGGGGGGGCTGAGTCGGGATACGCAGTATTTT
CDR3: CASSISGPSGGGLSRDTQYF

J: TRBJ2-1
V: TRBV19
size: NA
D: TRBD1
DNA: TGTGCCAGTAGCCTCAGGACAGGGGTCAATGAGCAGTTCTTC
CDR3: CASSLRTGVNEQFF

J: TRBJ2-7
V: TRBV10-1
size: NA
D: NA
DNA: TGCGCCAGCAGTGGGTACGCTTCTAACTCCTACGAGCAGTACTTC
CDR3: CASSGYASNSYEQYF

J: TRBJ1-5
V: TRBV28
size: NA
D: NA
DNA: TGTGCCAGCAGTTTACGCGGGGTGGGGCTAGCCCAGCATTTT
CDR3: CASSLRGVGLAQHF

J: TRBJ2-3
V: TRBV4-1
size: NA
D: NA
DNA: TGCGCCAGCAGCCAAGATAGTGTCACAGATACGCAGTATTTT
CDR3: CASSQDSVTDTQYF

J: TRBJ2-3
V: TRBV7-9
size: once
D: TRBD2
DNA: TGTGCCAGCAGCTTAAGGACGACTAGCGGGGCGGGAGGCGGTGATACGCAGTATTTT
CDR3: CASSLRTTSGAGGGDTQYF

J: TRBJ2-6
V: TRBV6-6
size: NA
D: TRBD1
DNA: TGTGCCAGCAGTCCGCGACAGGGACCCGCTCTAGGGGCCAACGTCCTGACTTTC
CDR3: CASSPRQGPALGANVLTF

J: TRBJ2-1
V: TRBV7-9
size: NA
D: TRBD2
DNA: TGTGCCAGCAGCACAACCCTGGGGACTAGCGGGGACAATGAGCAGTTCTTC
CDR3: CASSTTLGTSGDNEQFF

J: TRBJ2-1
V: TRBV18
size: NA
D: TRBD2
DNA: TGTGCCAGCTCACCCGGGGGACTAGCGGTCTACAATGAGCAGTTCTTC
CDR3: CASSPGGLAVYNEQFF

J: TRBJ2-3
V: TRBV7-2
size: NA
D: TRBD1
DNA: TGTGCCAGCAGATCCACAGGGGGCCTGCCTGCGGATACGCAGTATTTT
CDR3: CASRSTGGLPADTQYF

J: TRBJ2-3
V: TRBV2
size: NA
D: TRBD1
DNA: TGTGCCAGCACCCTACAGGGGACCCCCCCAGATACGCAGTATTTT
CDR3: CASTLQGTPPDTQYF

J: TRBJ2-3
V: TRBV6-5
size: NA
D: NA
DNA: TGTGCCAGCAGCGCTAACAGGGCGTCCACAGATACGCAGTATTTT
CDR3: CASSANRASTDTQYF

J: TRBJ1-2
V: TRBV18
size: NA
D: NA
DNA: TGTGCCAGCTCACCGGATCGGGGGGCGATTTCTCATGGCTACACCTTC
CDR3: CASSPDRGAISHGYTF

J: TRBJ2-3
V: TRBV6-5
size: once
D: NA
DNA: TGTGCCAGCAGGGCCCAGGGTGGAGATACGCAGTATTTT
CDR3: CASRAQGGDTQYF

J: TRBJ1-6
V: TRBV7-2
size: NA
D: NA
DNA: TGTGCCAGCAGCTCGGAGGGCTCCTATAATTCACCCCTCCACTTT
CDR3: CASSSEGSYNSPLHF

J: TRBJ2-1
V: TRBV11-3
size: NA
D: NA
DNA: TGTGCCAGCAGCTTAGGGACAGTGGGCTCCTACAATGAGCAGTTCTTC
CDR3: CASSLGTVGSYNEQFF

J: TRBJ2-4
V: TRBV28
size: NA
D: NA
DNA: TGTGCCAGCAGTTTAGGAGCACAGGGTTTTCTTCAGTACTTC
CDR3: CASSLGAQGFLQYF

J: TRBJ2-5
V: TRBV3-1/TRBV3-2
size: NA
D: TRBD2
DNA: TGTGCCAGCAGCCGATTTACTAGCGGGAGTCAAGAGACCCAGTACTTC
CDR3: CASSRFTSGSQETQYF

J: TRBJ1-5
V: TRBV19
size: NA
D: TRBD1
DNA: TGTGCCAGTAGTCGGGGACAGTTCGATCAGCCCCAGCATTTT
CDR3: CASSRGQFDQPQHF

J: TRBJ1-3
V: TRBV28
size: NA
D: NA
DNA: TGTGCCAGCAGTTTGGCAGGGATTACCGGAAACACCATATATTTT
CDR3: CASSLAGITGNTIYF

J: TRBJ2-7
V: TRBV5-1
size: NA
D: NA
DNA: TGCGCCAGCAGCCTCGGAGGGCTAAACGAGCAGTACTTC
CDR3: CASSLGGLNEQYF

J: TRBJ1-2
V: TRBV6-5
size: NA
D: TRBD1
DNA: TGTGCCAGCAGTTTGCCGGGACAGGGTCTTGGCTACACCTTC
CDR3: CASSLPGQGLGYTF

J: TRBJ2-3
V: TRBV5-8
size: few
D: NA
DNA: TGTGCCAGCAGCTTTTTGGGGGCGCGTGATACGCAGTATTTT
CDR3: CASSFLGARDTQYF

J: TRBJ1-3
V: TRBV7-6
size: NA
D: NA
DNA: TGTGCCAGCAGCTTATCCCTCCTCTCTGGAAACACCATATATTTT
CDR3: CASSLSLLSGNTIYF

J: TRBJ2-5
V: TRBV3-1/TRBV3-2
size: NA
D: TRBD1
DNA: TGTGCCAGCAGCCCGGTCGGACAGGCCCAAGAGACCCAGTACTTC
CDR3: CASSPVGQAQETQYF

J: TRBJ2-1
V: TRBV7-2
size: NA
D: NA
DNA: TGTGCCAGCAGCTTAGGCCAGTTCAATGAGCAGTTCTTC
CDR3: CASSLGQFNEQFF

J: TRBJ2-1
V: TRBV2
size: NA
D: TRBD2
DNA: TGTGCCAGCAGTGAATGGGCGGGGGGAGCCTACAATGAGCAGTTCTTC
CDR3: CASSEWAGGAYNEQFF

J: TRBJ2-1
V: TRBV18
size: NA
D: TRBD2
DNA: TGTGCCAGCTCATCAACCACCGGGACTAGCGGATACAATGAGCAGTTCTTC
CDR3: CASSSTTGTSGYNEQFF

J: TRBJ1-1
V: TRBV29-1
size: NA
D: NA
DNA: TGCAGCGTCTCCATCCCCCTTACAGCCCAAGCTTTCTTT
CDR3: CSVSIPLTAQAFF

J: TRBJ2-1
V: TRBV27
size: NA
D: TRBD2
DNA: TGTGCCAGCAGTTTAATTGGCGGGGGGGCCCTTGGAGAGCAGTTCTTC
CDR3: CASSLIGGGALGEQFF

J: TRBJ1-2
V: TRBV10-2
size: NA
D: NA
DNA: TGCGCCAGCAGTGAGTGGGAGGCTGGCTACACCTTC
CDR3: CASSEWEAGYTF

J: TRBJ1-6
V: TRBV28
size: NA
D: TRBD1
DNA: TGTGCCAGCAGTCGTGCCGGGACAGGGAATTCACCCCTCCACTTT
CDR3: CASSRAGTGNSPLHF

J: TRBJ2-2
V: TRBV6-5
size: NA
D: NA
DNA: TGTGCCAGCTGGAGGGTGGCAGCGAACACCGGGGAGCTGTTTTTT
CDR3: CASWRVAANTGELFF

J: TRBJ2-2
V: TRBV27
size: NA
D: TRBD1
DNA: TGTGCCAGCAGTCCTGGGACAGGGGACACCGGGGAGCTGTTTTTT
CDR3: CASSPGTGDTGELFF

J: TRBJ1-6
V: TRBV28
size: NA
D: NA
DNA: TGTGCCAGCAGTTTACACGCCAGGTCCAATTCACCCCTCCACTTT
CDR3: CASSLHARSNSPLHF

J: TRBJ1-1
V: TRBV6-1
size: NA
D: NA
DNA: TGTGCCAGCAGTGAACTCACGGGGAGAATTACTGAAGCTTTCTTT
CDR3: CASSELTGRITEAFF

J: TRBJ2-7
V: TRBV30
size: few
D: NA
DNA: TGTGCCTGGAGGGCGGGACTTCTTTCCTACGAGCAGTACTTC
CDR3: CAWRAGLLSYEQYF

J: TRBJ1-1
V: TRBV14
size: few
D: NA
DNA: TGTGCCAGCAGCCAAGATATCAGGGGTACGACTTTCTTT
CDR3: CASSQDIRGTTFF

J: TRBJ2-2
V: TRBV27
size: NA
D: NA
DNA: TGTGCCAGCAGTTTCAGGGGCCCTTTTTCCACCGGGGAGCTGTTTTTT
CDR3: CASSFRGPFSTGELFF

J: TRBJ2-5
V: TRBV19
size: NA
D: TRBD2
DNA: TGTGCCAGTAGTATCGGGGGGGGGAAATTCAAAGAGACCCAGTACTTC
CDR3: CASSIGGGKFKETQYF